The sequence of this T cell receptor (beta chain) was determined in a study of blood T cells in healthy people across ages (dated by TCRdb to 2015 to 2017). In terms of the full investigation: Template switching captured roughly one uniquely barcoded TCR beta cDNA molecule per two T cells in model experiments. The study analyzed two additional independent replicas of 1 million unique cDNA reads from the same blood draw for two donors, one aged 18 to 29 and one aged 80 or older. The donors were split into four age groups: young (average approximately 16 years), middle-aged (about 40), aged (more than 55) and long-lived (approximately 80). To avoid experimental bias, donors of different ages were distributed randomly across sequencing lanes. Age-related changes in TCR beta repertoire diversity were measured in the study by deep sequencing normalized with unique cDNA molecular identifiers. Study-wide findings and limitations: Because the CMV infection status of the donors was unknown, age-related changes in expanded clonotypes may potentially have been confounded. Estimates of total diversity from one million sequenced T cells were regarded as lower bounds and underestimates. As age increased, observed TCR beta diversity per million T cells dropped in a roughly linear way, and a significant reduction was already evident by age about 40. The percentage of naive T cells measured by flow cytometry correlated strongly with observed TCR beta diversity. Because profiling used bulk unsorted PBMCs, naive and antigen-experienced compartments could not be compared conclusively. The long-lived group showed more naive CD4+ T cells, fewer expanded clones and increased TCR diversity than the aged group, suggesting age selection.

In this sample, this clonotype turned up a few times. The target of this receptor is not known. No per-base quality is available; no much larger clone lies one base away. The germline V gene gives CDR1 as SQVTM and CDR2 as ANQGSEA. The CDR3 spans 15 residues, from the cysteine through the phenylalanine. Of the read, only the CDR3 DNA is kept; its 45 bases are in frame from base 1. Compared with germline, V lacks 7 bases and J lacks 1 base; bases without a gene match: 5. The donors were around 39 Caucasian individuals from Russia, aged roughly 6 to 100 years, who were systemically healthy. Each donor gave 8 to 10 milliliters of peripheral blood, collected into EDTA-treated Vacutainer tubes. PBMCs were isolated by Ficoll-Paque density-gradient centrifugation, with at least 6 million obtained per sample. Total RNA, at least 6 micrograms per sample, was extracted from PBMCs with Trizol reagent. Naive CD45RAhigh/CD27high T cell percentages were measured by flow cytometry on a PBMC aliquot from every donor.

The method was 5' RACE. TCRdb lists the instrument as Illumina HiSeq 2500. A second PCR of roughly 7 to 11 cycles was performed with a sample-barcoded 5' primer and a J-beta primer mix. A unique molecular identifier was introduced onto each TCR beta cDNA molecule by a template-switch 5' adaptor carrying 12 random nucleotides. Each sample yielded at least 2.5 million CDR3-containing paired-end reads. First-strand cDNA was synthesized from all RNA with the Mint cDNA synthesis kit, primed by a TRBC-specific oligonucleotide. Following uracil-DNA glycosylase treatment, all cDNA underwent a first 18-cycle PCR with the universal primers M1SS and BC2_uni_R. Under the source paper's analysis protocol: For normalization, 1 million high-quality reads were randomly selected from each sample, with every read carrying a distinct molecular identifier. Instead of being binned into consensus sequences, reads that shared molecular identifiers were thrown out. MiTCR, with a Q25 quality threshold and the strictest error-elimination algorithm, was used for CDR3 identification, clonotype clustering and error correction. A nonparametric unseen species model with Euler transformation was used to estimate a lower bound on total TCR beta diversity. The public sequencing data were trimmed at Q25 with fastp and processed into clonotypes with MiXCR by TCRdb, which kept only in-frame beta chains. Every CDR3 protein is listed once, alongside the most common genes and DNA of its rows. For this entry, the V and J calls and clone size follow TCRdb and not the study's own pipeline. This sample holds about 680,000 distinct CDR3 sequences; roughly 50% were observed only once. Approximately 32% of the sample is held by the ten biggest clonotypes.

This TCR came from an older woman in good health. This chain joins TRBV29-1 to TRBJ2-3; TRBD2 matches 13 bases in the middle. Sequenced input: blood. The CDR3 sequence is CSAGLAGTRTDTQYF. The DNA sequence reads TGCAGCGCGGGACTAGCGGGAACCCGCACAGATACGCAGTATTTT.